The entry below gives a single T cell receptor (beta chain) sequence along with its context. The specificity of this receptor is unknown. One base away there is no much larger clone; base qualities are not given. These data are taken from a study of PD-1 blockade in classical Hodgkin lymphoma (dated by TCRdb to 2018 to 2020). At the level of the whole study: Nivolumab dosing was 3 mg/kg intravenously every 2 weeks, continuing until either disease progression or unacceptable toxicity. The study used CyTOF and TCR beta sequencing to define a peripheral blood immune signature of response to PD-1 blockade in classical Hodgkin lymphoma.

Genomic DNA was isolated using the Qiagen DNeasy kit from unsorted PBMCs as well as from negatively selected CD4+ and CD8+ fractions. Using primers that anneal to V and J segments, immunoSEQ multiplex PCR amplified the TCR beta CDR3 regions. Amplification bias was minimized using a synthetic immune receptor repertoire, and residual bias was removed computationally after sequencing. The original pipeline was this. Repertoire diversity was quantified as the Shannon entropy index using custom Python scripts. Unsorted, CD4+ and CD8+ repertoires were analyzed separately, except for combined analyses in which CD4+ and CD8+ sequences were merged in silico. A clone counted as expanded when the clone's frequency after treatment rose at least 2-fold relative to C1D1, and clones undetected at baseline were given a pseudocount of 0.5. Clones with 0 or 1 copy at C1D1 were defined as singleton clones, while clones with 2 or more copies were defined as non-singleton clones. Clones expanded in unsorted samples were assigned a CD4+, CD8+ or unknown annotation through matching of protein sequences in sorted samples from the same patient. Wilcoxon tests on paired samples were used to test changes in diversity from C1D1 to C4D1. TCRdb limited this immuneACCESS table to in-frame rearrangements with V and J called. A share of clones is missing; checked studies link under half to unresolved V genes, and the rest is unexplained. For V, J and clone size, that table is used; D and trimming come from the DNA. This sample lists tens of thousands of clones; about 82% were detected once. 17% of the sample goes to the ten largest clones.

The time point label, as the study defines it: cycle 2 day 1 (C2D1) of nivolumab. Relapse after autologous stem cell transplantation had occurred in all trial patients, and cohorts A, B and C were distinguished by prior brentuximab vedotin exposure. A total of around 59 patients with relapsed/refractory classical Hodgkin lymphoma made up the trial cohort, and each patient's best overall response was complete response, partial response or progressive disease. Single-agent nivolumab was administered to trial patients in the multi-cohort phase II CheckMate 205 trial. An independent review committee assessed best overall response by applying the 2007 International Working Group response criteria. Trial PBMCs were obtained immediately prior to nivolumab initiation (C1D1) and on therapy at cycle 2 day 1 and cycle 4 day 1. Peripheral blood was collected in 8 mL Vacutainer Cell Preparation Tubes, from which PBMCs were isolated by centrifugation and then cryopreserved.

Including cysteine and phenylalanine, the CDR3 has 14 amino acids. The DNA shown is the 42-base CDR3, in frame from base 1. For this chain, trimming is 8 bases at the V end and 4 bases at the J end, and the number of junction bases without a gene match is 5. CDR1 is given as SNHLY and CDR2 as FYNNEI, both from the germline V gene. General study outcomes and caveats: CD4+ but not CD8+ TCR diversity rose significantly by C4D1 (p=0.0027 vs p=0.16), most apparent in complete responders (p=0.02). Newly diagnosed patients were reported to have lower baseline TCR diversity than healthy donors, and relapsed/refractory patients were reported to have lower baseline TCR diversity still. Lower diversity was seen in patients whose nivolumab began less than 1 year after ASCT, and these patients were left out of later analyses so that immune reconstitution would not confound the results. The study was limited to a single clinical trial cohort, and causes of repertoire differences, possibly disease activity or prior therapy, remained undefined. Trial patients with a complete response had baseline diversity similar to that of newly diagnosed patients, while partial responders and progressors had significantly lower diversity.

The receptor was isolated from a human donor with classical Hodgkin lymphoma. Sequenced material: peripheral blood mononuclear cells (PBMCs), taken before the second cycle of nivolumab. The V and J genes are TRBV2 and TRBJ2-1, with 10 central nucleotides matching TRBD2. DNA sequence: TGTGCCAGCGGAGCGGGAGGGCCGTACAATGAGCAGTTCTTC. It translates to CASGAGGPYNEQFF.